These 24 T cell receptor delta chains were sequenced from one sample in a study of γδ T cells in repeated Plasmodium falciparum infection. TCRdb re-called the multiplex PCR reads via CATT. The table records 93,000 or so delta-chain clones, over 0.9% of them present only once. Flow sorting of PBMC yielded separate Vgamma9/Vdelta2+ and Vdelta2-negative gammadelta T cell populations for bulk repertoire analysis. The sample was gamma-delta T cells from blood. The receptors were sampled from a pool of human donors (malaria-infected and uninfected, not separated).

This clone was observed a few times. The likely explanation is a read error, given a far larger clone one base away. This CDR3 is also generated by other DNA sequences in the sample. This chain links TRDV1 with TRDJ1; 8 bases line up with TRDD3. No J gene was available from TCRdb, and it was assigned here by a germline match of the DNA. Germline CDR1 reads TSWWSYY; CDR2 reads QGS. The CDR3 is 20 residues long. In DNA form, the CDR3 reads TGTGCTCTTGGGGAACTCTGCGAGTCCCCTGGGGGACCGTACACCGACAAACTCATCTTT. It codes for CALGELCESPGGPYTDKLIF.

Only a few counts were recorded for this clone. Only one base separates this from a far larger clonotype, so it likely reflects a read error. The same CDR3 is also encoded by other DNA sequences in this sample. The rearrangement joins TRDV1 to TRDJ1; D perhaps matches TRDD3 (6 bases). Matching the DNA to germline supplied the J gene, which TCRdb does not give. The CDR3 sequence is 20 residues long. Germline CDR1 reads TSWWSYY; CDR2 reads QGS. V was cut by 1 base and J by 3 bases, with 27 bases left in between. The CDR3 here is CALGEQRGSPRWDKADKLIF. DNA of the CDR3: TGTGCTCTTGGGGAACAAAGGGGCTCCCCACGATGGGATAAGGCCGATAAACTCATCTTT.

This clone was observed a few times. Given a far larger clone just one base away, this is likely a sequencing read error. Other DNA sequences in the same sample also yield this CDR3. The rearrangement links TRDV1 to TRDJ1; 7 nucleotides align to TRDD3. CDR1 and CDR2 from the germline V gene are TSWWSYY and QGS. CDR3 length: 24 residues. CDR3 bases: TGTGCCCTTGGGGAACGGGATACAAGCGGGATACTAACCCCCGATGGAGTTAACACCGATAAACTCATCTTT. Protein product: CALGERDTSGILTPDGVNTDKLIF.

This clone showed up just a few times. This likely reflects a read error, since a far larger clone is one base away. The sample holds other DNA sequences that translate to the same CDR3. The V segment is TRDV1, and no J call was made; the table's D call TRDD3 went unverified against the DNA. This CDR3 comprises 14 residues. Germline-derived CDR1 and CDR2 are TSWWSYY and QGS. The CDR3 DNA reads TGTGCTCTTGGGATTCCTTGGGGATCTGGTAAACTCATCTTC. The encoded protein is CALGIPWGSGKLIF.

As regards this clone: It differs at one base from a far larger clone, so likely a read error. The sample contains more than one DNA sequence encoding this CDR3. The gene calls are TRDV2 and TRDJ1; 10 bases agree with TRDD3. The J gene, missing from TCRdb, was assigned here through DNA to germline matching. The germline CDR1 and CDR2 sequences are GEAIGNYY and EKD. The CDR3 runs to 18 residues. J lost 4 bases, V lost 4 bases, and 17 bases had no gene match. The DNA of the CDR3 is TGTGCCTGTGATCCAGTACTGGGGGATCCTACCCCGAACGATAAACTCATCTTT. Residues: CACDPVLGDPTPNDKLIF.

V usage is TRDV1 and J usage is TRDJ1; 9 nucleotides align to TRDD3. No J gene is reported in TCRdb; it was inferred here by comparing the DNA with germline. Trimming removed 2 bases from V and 2 bases from J; junction bases left unmatched: 15. Germline V gene data show CDR1 as TSWWSYY and CDR2 as QGS. This CDR3 contains 19 residues. The CDR3 nucleotides read TGTGCTCTTGGGGAATCAGAGATGCGTACTGGGGATACGACCGATAAACTCATCTTT. Translated, it gives CALGESEMRTGDTTDKLIF.

Remarks on this clone: This likely stems from a read error, as it lies one base from a far larger clone. The sample contains more than one DNA sequence encoding this CDR3. V is TRDV2 and J is TRDJ1; 10 positions match TRDD3. Germline CDR1 GEAIGNYY, CDR2 EKD. This CDR3 is built from 23 residues. The CDR3 loop reads CACGKHFLMRGIRSRGCTDKLIF. As DNA, the CDR3 is TGTGCCTGTGGCAAACACTTCCTAATGAGGGGGATACGCTCCCGGGGTTGCACCGATAAGCTCATCTTT.

This clone has just a few counts. A read error is the likely source, as a far larger clone sits one nucleotide away. Other nucleotide sequences from this sample produce the same CDR3. The rearrangement joins TRDV2 to TRDJ1, with D tentatively TRDD3 (5 bases). As TCRdb names no J gene, one was assigned here on the basis of a DNA match to germline. Trimming took off 0 bases at V and 0 bases at J, with 22 bases between the two ends. Germline CDR1 is GEAIGNYY and CDR2 is EKD. The CDR3 has 19 residues. As DNA, the CDR3 is TGTGCCTGTGACACCAAGGGGGGGCGAAGGCCCCTATACACCGATAAACTCATCTTT. It yields the protein CACDTKGGRRPLYTDKLIF.

This clone appeared a few times. A far bigger clonotype differs at one base, so this is likely a read error. The same CDR3 arises from other DNA sequences in this sample as well. V and J are TRDV1 and TRDJ1; D perhaps matches TRDD2 (6 bases). The J gene, not given by TCRdb, was assigned here from a germline match of the nucleotide sequence. This CDR3 spans 16 amino acids. V was pared by 4 bases and J by 0 bases, with 15 bases between. The germline V gene encodes CDR1 TSWWSYY and CDR2 QGS. The CDR3 DNA reads TGTGCTCTTGGGGGCCGCTCCGCCTTCCACACCGATAAACTCATCTTT. Its protein product is CALGGRSAFHTDKLIF.

To note about this clone: A single base is all that separates this from a far larger clone, so a read error is likely. Other DNA variants within this sample encode the same CDR3. The chain couples TRDV1 to TRDJ1; 11 positions match TRDD3. The J gene, not given by TCRdb, was assigned here from a germline match of the nucleotide sequence. Germline CDR1 is TSWWSYY and CDR2 is QGS. Trimming at V came to 5 bases and at J to 0 bases, leaving 35 bases not matched to a gene. The length of the CDR3 is 26 residues. The CDR3 DNA reads as TGTGCTCTTGGGACACTACCTAACCCTTGGTCAATACTGGGGGATATTCGCGGTGGGAACACCGATAAACTCATCTTT. Its translation is CALGTLPNPWSILGDIRGGNTDKLIF.

This clone was seen more than once but under ten times. This likely stems from a read error, as it lies one base from a far larger clone. The sample holds other DNA sequences that translate to the same CDR3. The genes are TRDV2 and TRDJ3, with 10 bases identical to TRDD3. TCRdb does not report a J gene; here it was assigned by matching the DNA to germline references. Germline V gene sequence: CDR1 GEAIGNYY, CDR2 EKD. The CDR3 extends over 19 amino acids. The CDR3, as DNA: TGCGCCTGTGACCCTGGGGGATATCAGGGTGCCTGGGACACCCGACAGATGTTTTTC. Translating gives CACDPGGYQGAWDTRQMFF.

This clone was counted between two and nine times. This probably arose from a read error, given a far larger clone one base away. Within the sample, other DNA sequences also encode this same CDR3. CDR3 loop: CACDTVMGTGGFATDKLIF. DNA of the CDR3: TGTGCCTGTGACACCGTCATGGGGACTGGGGGATTCGCCACAGATAAACTCATCTTT. The chain has TRDV2 and TRDJ1, with 10 bases that match TRDD3. J was trimmed by 5 bases and V by 0 bases; bases with no gene match: 17. The CDR3 sequence is 19 residues long. Germline V CDR1 and CDR2: GEAIGNYY, EKD.

This clone was detected ten times or more. Given a far larger clone just one base away, this is likely a sequencing read error. The same CDR3 can be traced to other DNA sequences in this sample. The V gene call is TRDV2, and the J gene call is absent; the table's D call TRDD3 went unverified against the DNA. Germline loops: CDR1 GEAIGNYY, CDR2 EKD. The CDR3 is 16 residues long. This CDR3 is CACDRAYAPSTDKLIF. The DNA for the CDR3 is TGTGCCTGTGACAGGGCCTACGCCCCATCCACCGATAAGCTCATCTTT.

This clone was seen more than once but under ten times. The protein TCRdb lists belongs to a much larger clone and differs from this DNA's translation at residue 15, which points to a read error; the protein shown is made from the DNA. This chain links TRDV2 with TRDJ1; TRDD3 might be the D (6 bases). CDR1 and CDR2 (germline): GEAIGNYY, EKD. The CDR3 totals 18 residues. As DNA, the CDR3 is TGTGCCTGTGACCGAGTAGGCCCTCTGGGGAAAAACACCGATAGACTCATCTTT. This encodes CACDRVGPLGKNTDRLIF.

This clone was seen a few times. This DNA's translation and the protein TCRdb lists, from a much larger clone, do not match at residue 15, likely due to a read error; the protein shown is translated from the DNA. The chain has TRDV2 and TRDJ2; 10 bases line up with TRDD3. Here the J gene came from matching the DNA to germline, since TCRdb omits it. The germline CDR1 and CDR2 sequences are GEAIGNYY and EKD. The ends lost 0 bases at V and 4 bases at J; junction bases unmatched: 19. CDR3 length: 21 amino acids. DNA for the CDR3: TGTGCCTGTGACACCGTCGGTACTGGGGGATCCCTTGGTGCTTCGACAGCACAACTCTTCTTT. Translation gives CACDTVGTGGSLGASTAQLFF.

This clone was seen many times. This may come from a read error, since a much larger clone is one base off. The same CDR3 can be traced to other DNA sequences in this sample. This sequence joins TRDV2 and TRDJ3; the match to TRDD3 covers 11 bases. TCRdb is silent on the J gene; assignment here came from matching the DNA to germline. V lost 3 bases, J lost 0 bases, and 3 bases stayed unmatched. This CDR3 is built from 18 residues. Germline-derived CDR1 and CDR2 are GEAIGNYY and EKD. The CDR3 sequence is CACDVLGDISWDTRQMFF. The CDR3 DNA reads as TGTGCCTGTGACGTACTGGGGGATATCTCCTGGGACACCCGACAGATGTTTTTC.

This clone occurred a few times. This is likely an artifact of a read error, given a far larger clone one base away. The sample contains more than one DNA sequence encoding this CDR3. This chain uses TRDV1 with TRDJ1; 8 bases match TRDD3. In the absence of a J gene in TCRdb, the DNA was matched to germline to assign it here. Germline lookup yields CDR1 TSWWSYY and CDR2 QGS. The CDR3 loop spans 20 amino acids. The CDR3 coding sequence is TGTGCTCTCGGGGAACCCAGCCCTCCCAAATACTGGGGGCTCACCGATAAACTCATCTTT. Protein sequence: CALGEPSPPKYWGLTDKLIF.

This clone was observed a few times. TCRdb's protein, taken from a much larger clone, differs from this DNA's translation at residue 20, likely owing to a read error; the protein displayed comes from the DNA. The V gene reported is TRDV1; the J gene is uncalled; the table's D call, TRDD3, has no DNA check behind it. The germline gives CDR1 TSWWSYY, CDR2 QGS. CDR3 length: 22 amino acids. The CDR3 reads CALGELVLVLGIRGFYTDKPIF. CDR3 coding DNA: TGTGCTCTTGGGGAACTAGTCTTAGTGTTGGGGATACGTGGATTTTACACCGATAAACCCATCTTT.

This clone was counted only a few times. The TCRdb protein, from a much larger clone, departs from this DNA's translation at residue 12, likely by read error; the protein shown derives from the DNA. J is TRDJ1 and V is TRDV2; TRDD3 matches 8 bases. The J gene was not available in TCRdb and was assigned here by matching the DNA to germline segments. The CDR3 extends over 18 amino acids. Unmatched junction bases numbered 11, after V lost 0 bases and J lost 0 bases. The germline CDR1 and CDR2 sequences are GEAIGNYY and EKD. CDR3 residues: CACDTVNWGSSHTDKLIF. CDR3 bases: TGTGCCTGTGACACCGTAAACTGGGGGTCGTCGCACACCGATAAACTCATCTTT.

Turning to this clone: The TCRdb protein, from a much larger clone, departs from this DNA's translation at residue 12, likely by read error; the protein shown derives from the DNA. The chain couples TRDV2 to TRDJ1; 10 nucleotides match TRDD3. The J gene was not available in TCRdb and was assigned here by matching the DNA to germline segments. The CDR3 loop spans 22 amino acids. The V gene end was trimmed by 4 bases and the J gene end by 2 bases; junction bases not matched to a gene: 27. Germline loops: CDR1 GEAIGNYY, CDR2 EKD. In nucleotides, the CDR3 is TGTGCCTGTGAGAAACCTTTCCTACCCCTCCACCGGGGGATACGACGGACCGATAAACTCATCTTT. As protein: CACEKPFLPLHRGIRRTDKLIF.

This clone was picked up a small number of times. A far larger clone differs by one base, so this is likely a read error. At the DNA level, this CDR3 is encoded by other sequences in the same sample as well. DNA for the CDR3: TGTGCTCTTGGGCTCCTCCCTTTTAACCTGGGGGATAATATCGATAAACTCATCTTT. It codes for CALGLLPFNLGDNIDKLIF. The chain joins TRDV1 to TRDJ1; 10 positions agree with TRDD3. V gave up 5 bases and J gave up 4 bases; unmatched junction bases: 19. This CDR3 is built from 19 residues. The V gene's germline CDR1 is TSWWSYY and CDR2 QGS.

Points on this clone: The TCRdb protein, from a much larger clone, departs from this DNA's translation at residue 16, likely by read error; the protein shown derives from the DNA. The V segment is TRDV2, and no J call was made; the DNA was not compared with TRDD3, the D call given in the table. This CDR3 is built from 18 residues. Germline V gives CDR1 GEAIGNYY, CDR2 EKD. The CDR3 sequence: CACDTVWGIREATDKPIF. DNA of the CDR3: TGTGCCTGTGACACCGTCTGGGGGATACGCGAGGCGACCGATAAACCCATCTTT.

A remark on this clone: This likely came from a read error, as a far larger clone is one base away. The same CDR3 also results from other DNA sequences found in this sample. The J segment was not called; the V segment is TRDV3; the tabulated D call, TRDD3, remains unverified against the DNA. This CDR3 has 14 residues. CDR1 TVYSNPD and CDR2 GDNSRS come from the germline V gene (reference sequence). The CDR3 loop is CASLHALDTDKLIF. The CDR3 nucleotides read TGTGCATCACTGCACGCTTTGGACACCGATAAACTCATATTT.

In its sample, this clone was seen many times. This probably arose from a read error, given a far larger clone one base away. Other DNA sequences in the sample encode the same CDR3. CDR3 nucleotide sequence: TGTGCTCTTGGGGAATTACCTTTCACAAGGACTGGGGGGTACGCGCGCCGACTGTACACCGATAAACTCATCTTT. Translated: CALGELPFTRTGGYARRLYTDKLIF. The rearrangement links TRDV1 to TRDJ1; 8 bases agree with TRDD3. TCRdb lists no J gene, so it was determined here by aligning the DNA to germline. Per the germline V gene, CDR1 is TSWWSYY and CDR2 is QGS. V shed 2 bases and J 0 bases; nucleotides not matched to a gene: 32. This CDR3 is 25 amino acids long.